What follows is one T cell receptor beta chain and its context. The data were obtained in a study of T cell clones after liver transplantation. Study information: Samples came pre-transplant, pre-randomization before withdrawal, and post-randomization after withdrawal ended.

Here immunoSEQ multiplex PCR was the method, and the copy in TCRdb shows in-frame clones only, minus some. Of about 75,000 clones in the sample, less than 90% were seen once. Germline loops: CDR1 SGHDN, CDR2 FVKESK. The CDR3 consists of 15 residues. Trimming took 2 bases from V and 0 from J; bases not matched to a gene: 3. The source of this sequence is a human patient who received a liver transplant. Among the T cells, some may be from the graft donor. The sequencing used CD4+ T cells from blood, collected about 50 months after liver transplant. The rearrangement joins TRBV14 to TRBJ2-5; 7 nucleotides line up with TRBD2. The CDR3 DNA reads TGTGCCAGCAGCCAACTAGCGGAGTACCAAGAGACCCAGTACTTC. It codes for CASSQLAEYQETQYF.